This T cell receptor (beta chain) was obtained from a study of monozygotic twins with inflammatory bowel disease. Overall study findings and caveats: Part of the variability in patient repertoires may have come from differing immunosuppressive treatments.

TCRdb re-called the 5' RACE reads; one entry per CDR3 protein, DNA not given. The specimen's table records about 380,000 distinct CDR3 sequences. Note on this clonotype: Its target is not known.

The receptor's source is a human donor with ulcerative colitis or Crohn's disease, or a healthy co-twin of an affected twin (not recorded which). Sequencing was performed on blood.

The CDR3 region is CASRDGTGAYEQYF. V is TRBV2 and J is TRBJ2-7; absent DNA, TCRdb's TRBD1 call cannot be checked. Germline CDR1 and CDR2: SNHLY and FYNNEI. The CDR3 consists of 14 residues.